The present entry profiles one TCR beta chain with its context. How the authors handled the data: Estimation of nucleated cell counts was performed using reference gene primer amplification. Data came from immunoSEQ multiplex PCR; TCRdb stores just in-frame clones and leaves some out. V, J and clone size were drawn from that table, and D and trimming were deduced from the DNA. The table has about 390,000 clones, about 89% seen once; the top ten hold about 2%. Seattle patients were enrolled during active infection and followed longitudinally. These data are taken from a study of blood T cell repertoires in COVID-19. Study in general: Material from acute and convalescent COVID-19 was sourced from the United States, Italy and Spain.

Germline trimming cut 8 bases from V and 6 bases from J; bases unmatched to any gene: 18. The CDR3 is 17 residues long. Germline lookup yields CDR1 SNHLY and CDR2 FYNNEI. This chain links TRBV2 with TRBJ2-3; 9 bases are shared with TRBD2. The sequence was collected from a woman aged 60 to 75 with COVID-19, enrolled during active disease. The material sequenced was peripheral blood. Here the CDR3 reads CASFKGAGGPRVDTQYF. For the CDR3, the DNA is TGTGCCAGCTTTAAGGGAGCGGGGGGACCACGTGTGGATACGCAGTATTTT.